The subject of this entry is one TCR beta chain. Germline V lookup: CDR1 MNHNY, CDR2 SVGAGI (reference sequence). The CDR3 consists of 14 residues. Unmatched junction bases numbered 6, after V lost 6 bases and J lost 3 bases. The sample originates from a study of blood T cell repertoires in COVID-19. Clones were sequenced by immunoSEQ multiplex PCR, and TCRdb holds only the in-frame ones, with some missing. This table has 55,000 to 65,000 clones, 87% appearing once. The chain is built from TRBV6-6 and TRBJ2-7; 9 positions match TRBD1. This TCR derives from a man aged 55 to 70 with active or convalescent COVID-19. Sample: peripheral blood. DNA of the CDR3: TGTGCCAGCAGGTCCCCGGGACAGGGCTACGAGCAGTACTTC. It encodes CASRSPGQGYEQYF.